This T cell receptor (beta chain) was captured in a study of PD-1 blockade in classical Hodgkin lymphoma. Generated by immunoSEQ multiplex PCR, the TCRdb table keeps only in-frame clones and is missing some. Here the sample spans about 20,000 clones, about 61% being singletons. V lost 0 bases, J lost 0 bases, and 8 bases lay in between. The CDR3 length is 15 residues. Germline V gene data show CDR1 as MNHEY and CDR2 as SMNVEV (reference sequence). As for time point: cycle 4 day 1 (C4D1), after more than five weeks of nivolumab. Every one of the patients relapsed after autologous stem cell transplantation (brentuximab vedotin exposure was variable).

Here the sequenced sample was peripheral blood mononuclear cells (PBMCs), taken before the fourth cycle of nivolumab. The receptor was isolated from a human donor with classical Hodgkin lymphoma. This chain joins TRBV27 and TRBJ1-1; possibly TRBD1 for D (5 bases). The chain's CDR3 is CASSLSGGMNTEAFF. CDR3 coding DNA: TGTGCCAGCAGTTTATCGGGGGGAATGAACACTGAAGCTTTCTTT.